This record covers a single TCR beta chain. The data were obtained in a study of blood T cell repertoires in COVID-19. Libraries were prepared by immunoSEQ multiplex PCR; TCRdb keeps only in-frame clonotypes and omits some of them. The sample records around 100,000 clones, roughly 80% being singletons. CDR1 SGHVS and CDR2 FQNEAQ come from the germline V gene. The V and J ends lost 3 bases and 6 bases, in that order; junction bases with no gene match: 0. This CDR3 has 14 residues. This receptor was taken from a human donor in a cohort sampled during active COVID-19. The chain is built from TRBV7-8 and TRBJ1-5; 12 bases are a match to TRBD1. Sequencing was done on a sample of peripheral blood. For the CDR3, the DNA is TGTGCCAGCAGCTTGGGACAGGGGGCTCAGCCCCAGCATTTT. Its translation is CASSLGQGAQPQHF. Based on the CDR3 plus reference TRBV7-8 and TRBJ1-5, the full variable domain is GAGVSQSPRYKVAKRGQDVALRCDPISGHVSLFWYQQALGQGPEFLTYFQNEAQLDKSGLPSDRFFAERPEGSVSTLKIQRTQQEDSAVYLCASSLGQGAQPQHFGDGTRLSIL.